The T cell receptor (beta chain) under discussion was sequenced for a study of T cells in Graves' hyperthyroidism and ophthalmopathy. Whole-study results and caveats: The blood repertoire included most of the expanded thyroid clonotypes above 0.001.

The germline gives CDR1 SGHDN, CDR2 FVKESK. The V and J ends lost 3 bases and 7 bases respectively, with 11 bases between them. This CDR3 has 13 amino acids. TCR beta CDR3 sequences were amplified from RNA transcripts. Primed by the HTBI set, a first-round RT-PCR was run on the TCR CDR3. TCRdb itself ran the multiplex PCR reads through MiXCR, one entry per CDR3 protein. Of a few hundred thousand distinct CDR3 sequences listed, roughly an eighth are singletons. For this clonotype: The antigen remains undetermined.

V is TRBV14 and J is TRBJ2-3, with D unresolved. The TCR was taken from a woman between 35 and 50 years old with Graves' ophthalmopathy. The sequencing input was blood. The CDR3 DNA follows: TGTGCCAGCAGCCACCGCCTAGACTATACGCAGTATTTT. Its translation is CASSHRLDYTQYF.